This T cell receptor (beta chain) was identified in a study of cytomegalovirus exposure and HLA in healthy donors. This clone showed up just a few times. Amplification used 60 Vbeta primers and 13 Jbeta primers. Data came from immunoSEQ multiplex PCR; TCRdb stores just in-frame clones and leaves some out. The sample holds around 280,000 clones; about 87% are singletons and the top ten take approximately 2.4%. The CDR3 is 14 amino acids. Trimming pared 6 bases from V and 3 bases from J, leaving 12 bases between. Germline values: CDR1 KGHSH, CDR2 LQKENI. This TCR came from a woman between 18 and 29 years old in good health and CMV-seronegative. The specimen was PBMCs. The rearrangement links TRBV18 to TRBJ1-5; D may be TRBD1 (5 bases). CDR3 in amino acids: CASSRDRLNQPQHF. For the CDR3, the DNA is TGTGCCAGCTCTCGAGACAGACTCAATCAGCCCCAGCATTTT.